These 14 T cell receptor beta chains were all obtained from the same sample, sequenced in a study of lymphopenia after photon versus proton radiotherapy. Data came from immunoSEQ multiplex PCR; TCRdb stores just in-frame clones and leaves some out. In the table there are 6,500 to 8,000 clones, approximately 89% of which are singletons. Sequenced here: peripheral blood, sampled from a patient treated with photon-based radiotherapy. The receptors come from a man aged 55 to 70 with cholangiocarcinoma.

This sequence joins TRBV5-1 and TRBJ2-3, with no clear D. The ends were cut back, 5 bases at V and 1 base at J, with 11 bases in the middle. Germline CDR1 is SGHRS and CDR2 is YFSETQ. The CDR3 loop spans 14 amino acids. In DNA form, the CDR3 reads TGCGCCAGCAGAGGTGACGCTGGCACAGATACGCAGTATTTT. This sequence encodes CASRGDAGTDTQYF.

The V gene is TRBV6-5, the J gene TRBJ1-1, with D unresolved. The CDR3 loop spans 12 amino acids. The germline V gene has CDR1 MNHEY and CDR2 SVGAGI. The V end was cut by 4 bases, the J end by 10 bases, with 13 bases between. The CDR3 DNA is TGTGCCAGCAGTTCCGGGCTCCGAGGAGCTTTCTTT. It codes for CASSSGLRGAFF.

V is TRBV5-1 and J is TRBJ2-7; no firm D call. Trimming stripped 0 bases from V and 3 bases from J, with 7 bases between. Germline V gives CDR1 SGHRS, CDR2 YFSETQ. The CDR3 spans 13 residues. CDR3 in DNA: TGCGCCAGCAGCTTGGTCGGCGACTACGAGCAGTACTTC. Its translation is CASSLVGDYEQYF.

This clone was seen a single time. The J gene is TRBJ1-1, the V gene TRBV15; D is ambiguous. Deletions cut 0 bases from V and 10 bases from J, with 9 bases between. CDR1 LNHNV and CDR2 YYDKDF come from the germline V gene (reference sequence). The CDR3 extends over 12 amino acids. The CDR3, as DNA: TGTGCCACCAGCAGAGACGATCTGGGAGCTTTCTTT. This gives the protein CATSRDDLGAFF.

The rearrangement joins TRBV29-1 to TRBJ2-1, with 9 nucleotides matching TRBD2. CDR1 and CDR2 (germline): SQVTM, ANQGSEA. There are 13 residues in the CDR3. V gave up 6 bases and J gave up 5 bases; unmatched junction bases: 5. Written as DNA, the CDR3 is TGCAGCGTACCGGGACTAGCTGACAATGAGCAGTTCTTC. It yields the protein CSVPGLADNEQFF.

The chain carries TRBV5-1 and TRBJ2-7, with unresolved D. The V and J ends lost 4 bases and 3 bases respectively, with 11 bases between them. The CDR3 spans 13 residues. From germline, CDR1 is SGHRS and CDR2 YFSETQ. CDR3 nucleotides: TGCGCCAGCAGCCCCGGACGGAGCTACGAGCAGTACTTC. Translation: CASSPGRSYEQYF.

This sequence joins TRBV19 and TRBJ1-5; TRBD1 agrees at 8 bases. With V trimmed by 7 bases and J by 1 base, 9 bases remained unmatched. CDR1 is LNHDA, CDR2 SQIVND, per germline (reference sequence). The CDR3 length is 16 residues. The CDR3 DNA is TGTGCCAGTACCCCTCGGACAGGGCTCAGCAATCAGCCCCAGCATTTT. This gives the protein CASTPRTGLSNQPQHF.

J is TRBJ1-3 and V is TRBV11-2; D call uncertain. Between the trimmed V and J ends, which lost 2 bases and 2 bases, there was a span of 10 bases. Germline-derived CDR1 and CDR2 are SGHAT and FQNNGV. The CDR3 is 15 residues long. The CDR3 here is CASSLIGVTGNTIYF. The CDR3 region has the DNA TGTGCCAGCAGCTTAATCGGAGTCACTGGAAACACCATATATTTT.

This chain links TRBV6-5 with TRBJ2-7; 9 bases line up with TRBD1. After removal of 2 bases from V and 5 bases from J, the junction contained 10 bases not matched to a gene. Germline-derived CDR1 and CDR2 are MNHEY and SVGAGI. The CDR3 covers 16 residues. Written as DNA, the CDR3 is TGTGCCAGCAGTTACGCTCGGACAGGGGATGACGACGAGCAGTACTTC. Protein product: CASSYARTGDDDEQYF.

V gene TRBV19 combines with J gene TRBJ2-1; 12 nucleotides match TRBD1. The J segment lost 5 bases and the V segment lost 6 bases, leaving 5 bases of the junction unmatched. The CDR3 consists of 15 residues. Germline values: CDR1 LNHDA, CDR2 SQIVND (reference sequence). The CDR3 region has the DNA TGTGCCAGTAGCCAAGGGACAGGGGGCGACAATGAGCAGTTCTTC. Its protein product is CASSQGTGGDNEQFF.

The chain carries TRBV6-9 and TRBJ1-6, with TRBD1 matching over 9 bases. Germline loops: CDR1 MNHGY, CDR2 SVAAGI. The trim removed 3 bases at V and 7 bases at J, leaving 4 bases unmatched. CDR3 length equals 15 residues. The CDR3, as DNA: TGTGCCAGCAGTTACGGGACAGGGACGAATTCACCCCTCCACTTT. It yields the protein CASSYGTGTNSPLHF.

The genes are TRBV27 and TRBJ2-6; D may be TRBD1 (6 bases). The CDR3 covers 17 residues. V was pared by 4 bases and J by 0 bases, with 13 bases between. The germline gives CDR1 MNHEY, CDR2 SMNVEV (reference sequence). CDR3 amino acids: CASSSYRVHSGANVLTF. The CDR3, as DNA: TGTGCCAGCAGTTCTTACAGGGTCCACTCTGGGGCCAACGTCCTGACTTTC.

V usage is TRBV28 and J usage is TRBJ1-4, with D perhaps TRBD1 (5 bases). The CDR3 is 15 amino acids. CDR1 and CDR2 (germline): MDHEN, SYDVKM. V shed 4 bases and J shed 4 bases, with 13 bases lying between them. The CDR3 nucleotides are TGTGCCAGCAGTTCGACGGGGGATAGTAATGAAAAACTGTTTTTT. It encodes CASSSTGDSNEKLFF.

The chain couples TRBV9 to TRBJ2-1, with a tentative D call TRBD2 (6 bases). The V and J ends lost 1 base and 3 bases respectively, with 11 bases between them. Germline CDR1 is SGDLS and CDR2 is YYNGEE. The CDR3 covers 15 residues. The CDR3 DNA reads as TGTGCCAGCAGCGTAACTAGCTGGGACTACAATGAGCAGTTCTTC. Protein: CASSVTSWDYNEQFF.